These 30 T cell receptor beta chains originate from one sample sequenced in a study of T-cell memory formation after mild COVID-19. TCRdb recomputed calls from the 5' RACE reads with MiXCR, one row per CDR3 protein. The sample has hundreds of thousands of distinct CDR3 sequences; about 20% are singletons. The sample consisted of PBMCs or a T cell subset sorted from them (not recorded which). These TCRs come from an adult woman who had mild COVID-19 (a few samples of this study predate the infection). Cell type and time point are not known.

This clonotype was detected only a few times. The rearrangement joins TRBV29-1 to TRBJ2-1, with 7 bases fitting TRBD2. The CDR3 consists of 15 residues. The germline V gene has CDR1 SQVTM and CDR2 ANQGSEA. The junction had 13 bases not matched to a gene; V was cut back by 4 bases and J by 7 bases. CDR3 nucleotide sequence: TGCAGCGTTGTGGGGGGGAGAGTATCTAGGAATGAGCAGTTCTTC. This encodes CSVVGGRVSRNEQFF.

The chain carries TRBV15 and TRBJ1-1, with a tentative D call TRBD1 (6 bases). The germline V gene encodes CDR1 LNHNV and CDR2 YYDKDF (reference sequence). Trimming took 4 bases from V and 1 from J, leaving 10 bases between them. This CDR3 spans 14 amino acids. The CDR3 nucleotides are TGTGCCACCAGCAAGGACAGCCCGAACACTGAAGCTTTCTTT. Its translation is CATSKDSPNTEAFF.

This clonotype was seen only a few times. CDR3 protein: CASSRPTDTQYF. CDR3 bases: TGTGCCAGCAGCCGTCCGACAGATACGCAGTATTTT. The J gene is TRBJ2-3, the V gene TRBV3-1; D is unclear. Deletions cut 4 bases from V and 3 bases from J, with 5 bases between. There are 12 residues in the CDR3. Germline CDR1 reads LGHDT; CDR2 reads YNNKEL (reference sequence).

The gene calls are TRBV7-2 and TRBJ2-3, with 12 bases lining up with TRBD2. The CDR3 totals 18 residues. The junction had 9 bases not matched to a gene; V was cut back by 5 bases and J by 0 bases. Germline lookup yields CDR1 SGHTA and CDR2 FQGNSA. The DNA for the CDR3 is TGTGCCAGCAGCAGACGAGGGACTAGCGGGTCTAGCACAGATACGCAGTATTTT. Its protein product is CASSRRGTSGSSTDTQYF.

The genes are TRBV5-1 and TRBJ2-3; D not certain. The V gene's germline CDR1 is SGHRS and CDR2 YFSETQ. The germline V and J ends were trimmed by 4 bases and 0 bases, with 12 bases remaining between them. The CDR3 length is 15 residues. The CDR3 region is CASSPPGASTDTQYF. The CDR3 DNA reads as TGCGCCAGCAGCCCCCCTGGCGCTAGCACAGATACGCAGTATTTT.

Concerning this clonotype itself: The junction departs from germline at one end; a sequencing error may be responsible. The gene calls are TRBV7-2 and TRBJ1-3, with a tentative D call TRBD1 (6 bases). Germline V gene data show CDR1 as SGHTA and CDR2 as FQGNSA. CDR3 size: 13 residues. The CDR3 region is CASSSGVIGGPHF. The CDR3 DNA sequence: TGTGCCAGCAGCTCCGGTGTTATAGGGGGGCCGCATTTT.

This clonotype was picked up many times. The rearrangement uses TRBV6-5 and TRBJ1-1, with 8 bases identical to TRBD1. Germline values: CDR1 MNHEY, CDR2 SVGAGI. The CDR3 consists of 15 residues. Trimming removed 5 bases from V and 1 base from J; junction bases left unmatched: 6. CDR3 coding DNA: TGTGCCAGCAGTAACCCCGGGACAGGGAACACTGAAGCTTTCTTT. Its protein product is CASSNPGTGNTEAFF.

The V call is TRBV2, the J call TRBJ2-1; 11 bases fit TRBD2. The CDR3 is 15 residues long. CDR1 and CDR2 from the germline V gene are SNHLY and FYNNEI. The J segment lost 2 bases and the V segment lost 6 bases, leaving 3 bases of the junction unmatched. CDR3 DNA: TGTGCCAGCAGGAATAGCGGGGGGGCCTACAATGAGCAGTTCTTC. Amino acid sequence: CASRNSGGAYNEQFF.

This clonotype was observed at least ten times. The gene calls are TRBV7-2 and TRBJ2-1; 8 bases agree with TRBD2. Germline-derived CDR1 and CDR2 are SGHTA and FQGNSA. Trimming at V came to 1 base and at J to 0 bases, leaving 17 bases not matched to a gene. The CDR3 is 21 residues long. The CDR3 loop is CASSLGGGGRTYSSSYNEQFF. The CDR3 DNA reads TGTGCCAGCAGCTTAGGGGGGGGCGGGAGGACCTACTCCAGCTCCTACAATGAGCAGTTCTTC.

The chain carries TRBV20-1 and TRBJ2-7; the D is unclear. CDR3 length: 14 residues. Germline values: CDR1 DFQATT, CDR2 SNEGSKA (reference sequence). V was cut by 0 bases and J by 6 bases, with 15 bases left in between. CDR3 in DNA: TGCAGTGCTAGAGATATCGGCATGGCCCCCGAGCAGTACTTC. The encoded protein is CSARDIGMAPEQYF.

The chain joins TRBV25-1 to TRBJ2-7; 12 bases match TRBD2. After removal of 4 bases from V and 3 bases from J, the junction contained 7 bases not matched to a gene. Germline V gene lookup returns CDR1 MGHDK and CDR2 SYGVNS. The CDR3 is 16 amino acids. The CDR3 coding sequence is TGTGCCAGCAGTGCAAAAACTAGCGGGAGGCTCTACGAGCAGTACTTC. This codes for CASSAKTSGRLYEQYF.

This sequence joins TRBV4-2 and TRBJ2-1, with TRBD2 matching over 8 bases. Germline trimming cut 4 bases from V and 6 bases from J; bases unmatched to any gene: 23. The CDR3 spans 20 residues. Germline values: CDR1 LGHNA, CDR2 YNFKEQ. The CDR3 reads CASSRARLAGGDNMVNEQFF. CDR3 coding DNA: TGTGCCAGCAGCCGGGCTAGGCTAGCGGGTGGGGATAATATGGTCAATGAGCAGTTCTTC.

This clonotype has more than one count but fewer than ten. V usage is TRBV18 and J usage is TRBJ1-4, with TRBD1 matching 9 bases. CDR3 length equals 15 residues. V was clipped by 4 bases and J by 6 bases; unmatched bases: 6. CDR1 and CDR2 from the germline V gene are KGHSH and LQKENI. The CDR3 sequence is CASSLYRDRDEKLFF. Here the CDR3 DNA reads TGTGCCAGCTCACTTTACCGGGACAGGGATGAAAAACTGTTTTTT.

V gene TRBV4-1 combines with J gene TRBJ2-5; TRBD1 matches 11 bases. Per the germline V gene, CDR1 is MGHRA and CDR2 is YSYEKL. The CDR3 has 15 amino acids. J gave up 5 bases and V 4 bases, and 6 bases lay outside the gene matches. Here the CDR3 DNA reads TGCGCCAGCAGCCTAACCGGGACAGGGGGGGAGACCCAGTACTTC. This gives the protein CASSLTGTGGETQYF.

This chain connects TRBV5-4 to TRBJ2-5; 8 positions agree with TRBD2. CDR1 and CDR2 from the germline V gene are SGHNT and YYREEE (reference sequence). CDR3 length equals 16 residues. Trimming cost V 4 bases and J 2 bases; bases outside gene matches: 10. The DNA for the CDR3 is TGTGCCAGCAGCCCGGGGGGGGGCAGGGGACAAGAGACCCAGTACTTC. Translation gives CASSPGGGRGQETQYF.

The chain recombines TRBV27 with TRBJ2-5; 9 bases match TRBD1. The CDR3 runs 15 residues. Unmatched junction bases numbered 9, after V lost 5 bases and J lost 5 bases. In germline, CDR1 is MNHEY, CDR2 SMNVEV (reference sequence). The CDR3 sequence is CASSTPRDRAETQYF. DNA of the CDR3: TGTGCCAGCAGTACCCCCCGGGACAGGGCGGAGACCCAGTACTTC.

The chain's CDR3 is CASSSLAGEYNEQFF. CDR3 nucleotides: TGTGCCAGCAGCTCCTTAGCGGGGGAGTACAATGAGCAGTTCTTC. The chain combines TRBV7-3 with TRBJ2-1, with 9 bases that match TRBD2. The V gene end was trimmed by 4 bases and the J gene end by 4 bases; junction bases not matched to a gene: 5. Per the germline V gene, CDR1 is SGHTA and CDR2 is FQGTGA. The CDR3 has 15 residues.

The chain uses TRBV6-6 and TRBJ1-5; D is ambiguous. Germline CDR1 and CDR2: MNHNY and SVGAGI (reference sequence). The CDR3 length is 12 residues. The V end lost 5 bases, the J end lost 10 bases, and 12 bases lay between the germline ends. The CDR3 sequence: CASSPRTLPQHF. In nucleotides, the CDR3 is TGTGCCAGCAGTCCGAGGACTCTCCCCCAGCATTTT.

CDR3 residues: CASSLKGAGSYNEQFF. CDR3 nucleotides: TGTGCCAGCAGTTTGAAGGGAGCGGGCTCCTACAATGAGCAGTTCTTC. V usage is TRBV27 and J usage is TRBJ2-1; tentative D call: TRBD2 (6 bases). Trimming left V 3 bases short and J 0 bases short, with 12 bases between. The germline V gene encodes CDR1 MNHEY and CDR2 SMNVEV (reference sequence). The CDR3 spans 16 residues.

Ten or more counts support this clonotype. The chain couples TRBV19 to TRBJ1-1; D remains unclear. CDR3 length equals 13 residues. The V and J ends lost 5 bases and 4 bases respectively, with 11 bases between them. CDR1 LNHDA and CDR2 SQIVND come from the germline V gene (reference sequence). CDR3 residues: CASSPTLATEAFF. CDR3 DNA sequence: TGTGCCAGTAGTCCCACATTGGCCACTGAAGCTTTCTTT.

This clonotype was counted only a few times. The rearrangement links TRBV3-1 to TRBJ2-1; D is possibly TRBD1 (5 bases). Germline loops: CDR1 LGHDT, CDR2 YNNKEL (reference sequence). Trimming left V 3 bases short and J 0 bases short, with 15 bases between. The CDR3 is 17 residues long. DNA for the CDR3: TGTGCCAGCAGCCATTCGCAGGGATTCCACTCCTACAATGAGCAGTTCTTC. It codes for CASSHSQGFHSYNEQFF.

This clonotype was counted a few times. The chain links TRBV7-9 to TRBJ1-4; a possible D gene is TRBD1 (6 bases). Per the germline V gene, CDR1 is SEHNR and CDR2 is FQNEAQ (reference sequence). The CDR3 runs 15 residues. The V and J ends lost 5 bases and 2 bases respectively, with 12 bases between them. CDR3 nucleotides: TGTGCCAGCAGCACAAGACAGGCGACTAATGAAAAACTGTTTTTT. Translating gives CASSTRQATNEKLFF.

The chain carries TRBV29-1 and TRBJ1-2, with 8 bases that match TRBD1. Trimming at V came to 4 bases and at J to 4 bases, leaving 8 bases not matched to a gene. Per the germline V gene, CDR1 is SQVTM and CDR2 is ANQGSEA. The CDR3 covers 14 residues. Here the CDR3 DNA reads TGCAGCGTTGCGTTGCAGGGGGCCGGCTATGGCTACACCTTC. Translating it yields CSVALQGAGYGYTF. The full variable domain, completed using reference TRBV29-1 and TRBJ1-2, is SAVISQKPSRDICQRGTSLTIQCQVDSQVTMMFWYRQQPGQSLTLIATANQGSEATYESGFVIDKFPISRPNLTFSTLTVSNMSPEDSSIYLCSVALQGAGYGYTFGSGTRLTVV.

This clonotype appeared a few times. The chain couples TRBV24-1 to TRBJ1-1; D unresolved. This CDR3 has 13 amino acids. Between the trimmed V and J ends, which lost 5 bases and 6 bases, there was a span of 12 bases. CDR1 is KGHDR, CDR2 SFDVKD, per germline. The CDR3, as DNA: TGTGCCACCAGTGCGATGGGGAGGGCTGAAGCTTTCTTT. Protein sequence: CATSAMGRAEAFF.

This chain uses TRBV20-1 with TRBJ1-2; possible D gene TRBD1, 6 bases. The CDR3 spans 13 residues. Per germline, CDR1 DFQATT and CDR2 SNEGSKA (reference sequence). Between the trimmed V and J ends, which lost 0 bases and 8 bases, there was a span of 13 bases. CDR3 amino acids: CSARDQGLGGYTF. Written as DNA, the CDR3 is TGCAGTGCTAGAGACCAGGGGCTTGGCGGCTACACCTTC.

The chain couples TRBV21-1 to TRBJ2-7; the D call TRBD2 from the table was never checked on the DNA. TRBV21-1 is an annotated pseudogene. This CDR3 has 14 amino acids. CDR3 region: CASSPAAAALEQYF. CDR3 DNA: TGTGCCAGCAGTCCCGCGGCGGCAGCTTTGGAGCAGTACTTC.

The chain employs TRBV4-3 and TRBJ2-3, with D possibly TRBD2 on 6 matching bases. The CDR3 covers 15 residues. Deletions cut 6 bases from V and 8 bases from J, with 21 bases between. The germline gives CDR1 LGHNA, CDR2 YSLEER. CDR3 sequence reads: CASRQLAGSLGTQYF. DNA of the CDR3: TGCGCCAGCAGGCAATTGGCGGGGAGCCTGGGTACGCAGTATTTT.

This chain links TRBV4-2 with TRBJ2-7; 8 bases are a match to TRBD1. Germline lookup yields CDR1 LGHNA and CDR2 YNFKEQ. This CDR3 contains 15 residues. The V and J ends lost 1 base and 7 bases, in that order; junction bases with no gene match: 9. CDR3 protein: CASSQVGAGGREQYF. CDR3 bases: TGTGCCAGCAGCCAAGTAGGGGCAGGGGGCAGGGAGCAGTACTTC.

This clonotype was found a few times. This chain uses TRBV19 with TRBJ1-1; D is perhaps TRBD1 (6 bases). Germline V CDR1 and CDR2: LNHDA, SQIVND (reference sequence). This CDR3 has 14 amino acids. Trimming removed 4 bases at V and 1 base at J, with 10 bases between. For the CDR3, the DNA is TGTGCCAGTAGTACCGGGGGGCCGAACACTGAAGCTTTCTTT. This translates into CASSTGGPNTEAFF.

This clonotype was counted between two and nine times. The chain links TRBV24-1 to TRBJ2-3; 8 bases are a match to TRBD1. Germline values: CDR1 KGHDR, CDR2 SFDVKD. The CDR3 runs 15 residues. The junction had 4 bases not matched to a gene; V was cut back by 0 bases and J by 6 bases. This CDR3 is CATSDLGRGQDTQYF. CDR3 nucleotides: TGTGCCACCAGTGATTTGGGCAGGGGGCAGGATACGCAGTATTTT.